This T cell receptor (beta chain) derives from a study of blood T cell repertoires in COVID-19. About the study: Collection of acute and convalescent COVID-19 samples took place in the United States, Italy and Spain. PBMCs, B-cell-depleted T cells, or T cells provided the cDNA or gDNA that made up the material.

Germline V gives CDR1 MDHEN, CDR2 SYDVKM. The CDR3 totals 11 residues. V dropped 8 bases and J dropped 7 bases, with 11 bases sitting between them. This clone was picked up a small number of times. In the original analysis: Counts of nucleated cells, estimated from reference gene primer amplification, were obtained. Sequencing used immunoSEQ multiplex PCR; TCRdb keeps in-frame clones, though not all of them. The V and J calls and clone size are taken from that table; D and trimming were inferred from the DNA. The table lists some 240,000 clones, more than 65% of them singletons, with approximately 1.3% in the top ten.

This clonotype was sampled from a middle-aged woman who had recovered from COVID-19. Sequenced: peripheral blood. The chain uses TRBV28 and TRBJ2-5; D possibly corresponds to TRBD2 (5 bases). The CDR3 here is CASDLEGTQYF. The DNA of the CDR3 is TGTGCCAGCGACCTAGAGGGGACCCAGTACTTC.